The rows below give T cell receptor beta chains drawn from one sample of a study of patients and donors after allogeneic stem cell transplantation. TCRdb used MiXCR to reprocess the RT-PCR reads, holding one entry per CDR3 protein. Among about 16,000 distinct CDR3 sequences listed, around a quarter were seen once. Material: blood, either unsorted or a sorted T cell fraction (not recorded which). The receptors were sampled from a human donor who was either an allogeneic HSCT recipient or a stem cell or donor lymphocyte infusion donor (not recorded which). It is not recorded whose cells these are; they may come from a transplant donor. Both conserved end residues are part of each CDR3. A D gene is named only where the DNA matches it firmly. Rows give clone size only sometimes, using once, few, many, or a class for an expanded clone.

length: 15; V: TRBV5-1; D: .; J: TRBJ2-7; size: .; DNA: TGCGCCAGCAACACCTGGCCCAGCAGCGCCTACGAGCAGTACTTC; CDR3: CASNTWPSSAYEQYF
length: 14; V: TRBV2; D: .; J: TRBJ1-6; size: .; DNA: TGTGCCAGCAGTGAAATGGTGGGTAATTCACCCCTCCACTTT; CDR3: CASSEMVGNSPLHF
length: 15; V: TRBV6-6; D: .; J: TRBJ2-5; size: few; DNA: TGTGCCAGCAGTTACAGGAGGGGTCGCCAAGAGACCCAGTACTTC; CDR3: CASSYRRGRQETQYF
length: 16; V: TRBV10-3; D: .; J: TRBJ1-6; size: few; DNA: TGTGCCATCAGGAGGGACGCGAGCTCCTATAATTCACCCCTCCACTTT; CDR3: CAIRRDASSYNSPLHF
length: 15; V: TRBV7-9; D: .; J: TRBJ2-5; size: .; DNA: TGTGCCAGCAGCTCTAGCTCGGGAATTCAAGAGACCCAGTACTTC; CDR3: CASSSSSGIQETQYF
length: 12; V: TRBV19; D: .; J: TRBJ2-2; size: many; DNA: TGTGCCAGCACCGACAGGACCGGGGAGCTGTTTTTT; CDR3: CASTDRTGELFF
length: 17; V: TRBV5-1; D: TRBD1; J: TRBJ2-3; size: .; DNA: TGCGCCAGCAGCTCCGGACAGGGCGGAGGGCGGCAAGATACGCAGTATTTT; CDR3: CASSSGQGGGRQDTQYF
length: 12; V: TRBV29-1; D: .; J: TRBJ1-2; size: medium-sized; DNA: TGCAGCGTCGTTGACACGTCCTATGGCTACACCTTC; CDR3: CSVVDTSYGYTF
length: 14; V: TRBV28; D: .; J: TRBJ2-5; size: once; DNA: TGTGCCAGCAGTCTTCTGGGGACACAAGAGACCCAGTACTTC; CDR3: CASSLLGTQETQYF
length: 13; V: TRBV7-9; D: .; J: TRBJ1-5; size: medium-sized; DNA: TGTGCCAGCAGCTTAGGCGGCGGACAGCCCCAGCATTTT; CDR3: CASSLGGGQPQHF
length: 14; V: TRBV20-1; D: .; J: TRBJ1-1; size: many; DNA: TGCAGCCCCCCGGGGCGGCCAATGAACACTGAAGCTTTCTTT; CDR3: CSPPGRPMNTEAFF
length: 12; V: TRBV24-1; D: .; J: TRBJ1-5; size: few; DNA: TGTGCCACCTCCGGAGTCTTTGGGCCCCAGCATTTT; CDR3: CATSGVFGPQHF
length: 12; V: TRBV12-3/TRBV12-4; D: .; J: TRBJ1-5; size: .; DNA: TGTGCCAGCAGTTTCAGACGTCAGCCCCAGCATTTT; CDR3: CASSFRRQPQHF
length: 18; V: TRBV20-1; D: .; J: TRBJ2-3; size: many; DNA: TGCAGTGCTAGACCCCGGCCCGGAGGGGGGATTAGCACAGATACGCAGTATTTT; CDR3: CSARPRPGGGISTDTQYF
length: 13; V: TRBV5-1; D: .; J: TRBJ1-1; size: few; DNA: TGCGCCAGCAGCTTGGGGGGACCTGGTGGAGCTTTCTTT; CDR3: CASSLGGPGGAFF
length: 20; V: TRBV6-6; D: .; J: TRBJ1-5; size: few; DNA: TGTGCCAGCAGTTATCGGATCCGCGGCTCGCCTGTTCGGGGGCATCAGCCCCAGCATTTT; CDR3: CASSYRIRGSPVRGHQPQHF
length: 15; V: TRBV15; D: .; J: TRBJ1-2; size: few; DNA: TGTGCCACCAGCAGAGATCGGGGTCTGGGCTATGGCTACACCTTC; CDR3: CATSRDRGLGYGYTF
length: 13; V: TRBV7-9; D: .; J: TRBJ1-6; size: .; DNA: TGTGCCAGCAGCTTTTTGGCGGGTTCACCCCTCCACTTT; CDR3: CASSFLAGSPLHF
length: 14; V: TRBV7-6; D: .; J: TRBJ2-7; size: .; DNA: TGTGCCAGCAGCTTAGATGGCAGGGTTTACGAGCAGTACTTC; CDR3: CASSLDGRVYEQYF
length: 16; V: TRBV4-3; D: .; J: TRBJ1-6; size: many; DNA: TGCGCCAGCAGCCAAGATGAGCGGCTAGCCTATTCACCCCTCCACTTT; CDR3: CASSQDERLAYSPLHF
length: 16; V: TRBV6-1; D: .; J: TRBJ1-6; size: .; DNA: TGTGCCAGCAGACTTAGCCAGGGGCCCACCATGACACCCCTCCACTTT; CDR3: CASRLSQGPTMTPLHF
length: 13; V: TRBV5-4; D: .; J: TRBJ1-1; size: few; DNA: TGTGCCAGCAGCTTTGGACAAAACACTGAAGCTTTCTTT; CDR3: CASSFGQNTEAFF
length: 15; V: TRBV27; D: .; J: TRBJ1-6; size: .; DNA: TGTGCCAGCAGTTTGGCCACGGGGGGTCGGATACCCCTCCACTTT; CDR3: CASSLATGGRIPLHF
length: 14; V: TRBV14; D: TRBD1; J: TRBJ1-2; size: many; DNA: TGTGCCAGCAGCCAAGATTGGACAGGGTATAGCTACACCTTC; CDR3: CASSQDWTGYSYTF
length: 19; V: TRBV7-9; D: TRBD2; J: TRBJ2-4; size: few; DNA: TGTGCCAGCAGCTTAGAGGAGGCTAGCGGGGTCCTAGCCAAAAACATTCAGTACTTC; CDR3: CASSLEEASGVLAKNIQYF
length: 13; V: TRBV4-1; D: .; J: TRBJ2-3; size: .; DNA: TGCGCCAGCAGCCCACGGACAGCCAGGGCGCAGTATTTT; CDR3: CASSPRTARAQYF